What follows is one T cell receptor beta chain and its context. Profiling relied on immunoSEQ multiplex PCR, and the TCRdb table lists in-frame clones only, not all of them. Of roughly 290,000 clones detected, 80% to 90% appear once; the ten largest clones hold 4% to 4.5%. This sample stems from a study of blood T cell repertoires in COVID-19. The wider study: Sample material is recorded as cDNA or gDNA derived from T cells, B-cell-depleted T cells, or PBMCs.

The CDR3 has 16 residues. J gave up 2 bases and V 0 bases, and 4 bases lay outside the gene matches. CDR1 SGDLS and CDR2 YYNGEE come from the germline V gene. Sequencing input: PBMCs or T cells enriched from blood (not recorded which). The sequence came from a woman aged 25 to 45 who had recovered from COVID-19. J is TRBJ2-2 and V is TRBV9; 7 bases fit TRBD1. The CDR3 loop is CASSVGTGVNTGELFF. CDR3 sequence (DNA): TGTGCCAGCAGCGTAGGAACAGGGGTAAACACCGGGGAGCTGTTTTTT.